This T cell receptor beta chain was retrieved from a study of T cell repertoires in cytomegalovirus infection. The overall study: It was recently identified HLA-C-restricted and well-studied HLA-B-restricted CMV epitopes that the study used.

Using its own MiXCR run on the reads, TCRdb lists one record per CDR3 protein. The table lists about 770,000 distinct CDR3 sequences, 25% to 35% of them singletons. This clonotype was seen more than once but under ten times. The antigen remains unidentified. This CDR3 comprises 19 residues. Germline V gene lookup returns CDR1 SEHNR and CDR2 FQNEAQ (reference sequence). With 3 bases removed from V and 0 bases from J, the gap between germline ends came to 20 bases. This material consisted of cultured CD8+ T cells from PBMCs, taken from culture after CMV antigen stimulation. V gene TRBV7-9 combines with J gene TRBJ1-4; unclear D gene. This receptor was obtained from a human donor in good health (CMV status not recorded). Some clones in this sample may be carry-over from other donors' samples. CDR3 sequence (DNA): TGTGCCAGCAGCTTTCCGGAGGTACGAAGCCGCCCAACTAATGAAAAACTGTTTTTT. Translated, it gives CASSFPEVRSRPTNEKLFF. Combining the CDR3 with reference TRBV7-9 and TRBJ1-4 gives the whole variable domain DTGVSQNPRHKITKRGQNVTFRCDPISEHNRLYWYRQTLGQGPEFLTYFQNEAQLEKSRLLSDRFSAERPKGSFSTLEIQRTEQGDSAMYLCASSFPEVRSRPTNEKLFFGSGTQLSVL.